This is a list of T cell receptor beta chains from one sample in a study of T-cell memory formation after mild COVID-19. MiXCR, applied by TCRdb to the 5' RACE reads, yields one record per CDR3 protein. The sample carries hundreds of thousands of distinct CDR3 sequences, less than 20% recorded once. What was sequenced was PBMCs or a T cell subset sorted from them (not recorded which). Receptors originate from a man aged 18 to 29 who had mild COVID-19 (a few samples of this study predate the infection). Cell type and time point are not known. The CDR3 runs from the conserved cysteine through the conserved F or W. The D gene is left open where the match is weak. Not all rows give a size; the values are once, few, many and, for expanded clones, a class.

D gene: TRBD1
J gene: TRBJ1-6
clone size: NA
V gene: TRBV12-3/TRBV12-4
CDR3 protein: CASSPPTGSNSPLHF
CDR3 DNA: TGTGCCAGCAGTCCCCCGACAGGGTCGAATTCACCCCTCCACTTT

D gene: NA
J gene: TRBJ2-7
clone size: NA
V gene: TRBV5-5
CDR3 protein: CASSTGLFISYEQYF
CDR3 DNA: TGTGCCAGCAGCACGGGACTCTTTATCTCCTACGAGCAGTACTTC

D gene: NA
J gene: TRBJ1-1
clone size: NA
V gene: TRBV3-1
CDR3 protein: CASSPSYTGPEAFF
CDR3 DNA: TGTGCCAGCAGCCCAAGTTATACGGGACCTGAAGCTTTCTTT

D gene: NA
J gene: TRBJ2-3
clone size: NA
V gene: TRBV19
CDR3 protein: CASSILTGTDTQYF
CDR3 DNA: TGTGCCAGTAGTATCCTAACAGGAACAGATACGCAGTATTTT

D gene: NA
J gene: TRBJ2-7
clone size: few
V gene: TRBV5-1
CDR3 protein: CASSLVRGEQYF
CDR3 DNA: TGCGCCAGCAGCTTGGTTCGGGGCGAGCAGTACTTC

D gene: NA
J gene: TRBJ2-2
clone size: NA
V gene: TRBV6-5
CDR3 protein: CASSYSIPGELFF
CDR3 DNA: TGTGCCAGCAGTTACTCTATCCCCGGGGAGCTGTTTTTT

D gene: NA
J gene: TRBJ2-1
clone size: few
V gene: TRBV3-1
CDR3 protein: CASSPRTGNEQFF
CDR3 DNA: TGTGCCAGCAGCCCTCGGACGGGCAATGAGCAGTTCTTC

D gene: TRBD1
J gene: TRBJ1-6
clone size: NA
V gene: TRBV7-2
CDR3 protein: CASSPDRTGTPLHF
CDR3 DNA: TGTGCCAGCAGCCCAGACCGGACAGGGACGCCCCTCCACTTT

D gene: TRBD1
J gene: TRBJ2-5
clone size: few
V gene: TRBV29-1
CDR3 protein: CSVEVQGQIQETQYF
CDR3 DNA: TGCAGCGTTGAAGTCCAGGGACAGATCCAAGAGACCCAGTACTTC

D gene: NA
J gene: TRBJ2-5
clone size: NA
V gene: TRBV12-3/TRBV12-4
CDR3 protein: CASSSTWEREETQYF
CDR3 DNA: TGTGCCAGCAGTTCGACTTGGGAGCGGGAAGAGACCCAGTACTTC

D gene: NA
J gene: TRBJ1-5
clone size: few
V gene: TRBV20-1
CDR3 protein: CSAYKSVGQPQHF
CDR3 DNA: TGCAGTGCTTACAAGTCGGTGGGGCAGCCCCAGCATTTT

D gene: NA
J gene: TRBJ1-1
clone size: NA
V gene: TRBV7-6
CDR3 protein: CASSLALVRGRSNTEAFF
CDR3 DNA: TGTGCCAGCAGCTTAGCCCTGGTAAGGGGACGGTCGAACACTGAAGCTTTCTTT

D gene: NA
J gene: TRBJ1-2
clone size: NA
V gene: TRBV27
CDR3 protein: CASSVGGPWDGYTF
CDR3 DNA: TGTGCCAGCAGTGTTGGAGGACCCTGGGACGGCTACACCTTC

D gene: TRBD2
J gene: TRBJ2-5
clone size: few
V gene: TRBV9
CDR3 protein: CASSETSGAGGPETQYF
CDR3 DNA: TGTGCCAGCAGCGAGACCAGCGGGGCGGGGGGGCCAGAGACCCAGTACTTC

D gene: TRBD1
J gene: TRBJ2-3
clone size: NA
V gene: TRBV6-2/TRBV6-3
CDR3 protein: CASSYGTATDTQYF
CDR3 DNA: TGTGCCAGCAGTTACGGGACAGCCACAGATACGCAGTATTTT

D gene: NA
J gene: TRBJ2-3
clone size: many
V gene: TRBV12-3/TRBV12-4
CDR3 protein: CATLGLTDTQYF
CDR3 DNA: TGTGCCACGCTAGGCCTCACAGATACGCAGTATTTT

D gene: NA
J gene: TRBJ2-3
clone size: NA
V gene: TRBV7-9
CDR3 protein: CASSLVQGGTDTQYF
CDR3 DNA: TGTGCCAGCAGCTTAGTTCAGGGGGGGACAGATACGCAGTATTTT

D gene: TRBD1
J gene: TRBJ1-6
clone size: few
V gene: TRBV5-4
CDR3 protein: CASSLTGALLSPLHF
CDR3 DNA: TGTGCCAGCAGCCTGACAGGGGCTCTTCTGTCACCCCTCCACTTT

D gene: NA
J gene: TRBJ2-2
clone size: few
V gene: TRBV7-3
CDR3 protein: CASRSQGYTGELFF
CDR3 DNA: TGTGCCAGCAGATCCCAGGGGTACACCGGGGAGCTGTTTTTT

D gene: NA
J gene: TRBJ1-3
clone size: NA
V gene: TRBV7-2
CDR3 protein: CASSLGGFGNTIYF
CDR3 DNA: TGTGCCAGCAGCCTGGGGGGGTTTGGAAACACCATATATTTT

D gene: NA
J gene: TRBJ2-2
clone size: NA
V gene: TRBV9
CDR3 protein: CASSGGRIVTGELFF
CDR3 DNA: TGTGCCAGCAGCGGTGGGCGGATCGTCACCGGGGAGCTGTTTTTT

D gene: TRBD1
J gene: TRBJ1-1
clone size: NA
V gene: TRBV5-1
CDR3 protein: CASSLQGLHEAFF
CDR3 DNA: TGCGCCAGCAGCTTACAGGGGCTTCATGAAGCTTTCTTT

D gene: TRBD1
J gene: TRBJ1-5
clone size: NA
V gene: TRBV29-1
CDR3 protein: CSVEDHRDRGGQPQHF
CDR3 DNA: TGCAGCGTTGAAGATCATCGGGACAGGGGTGGTCAGCCCCAGCATTTT

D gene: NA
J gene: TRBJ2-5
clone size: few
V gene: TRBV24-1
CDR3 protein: CATSDFSPSFSLTGEETQYF
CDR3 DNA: TGTGCCACCAGTGATTTCAGCCCCTCCTTCAGTTTGACAGGAGAAGAGACCCAGTACTTC

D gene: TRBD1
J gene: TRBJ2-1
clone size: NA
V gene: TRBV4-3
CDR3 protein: CASSSDRGVYEQFF
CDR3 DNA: TGCGCCAGCAGCTCGGACAGGGGGGTATATGAGCAGTTCTTC

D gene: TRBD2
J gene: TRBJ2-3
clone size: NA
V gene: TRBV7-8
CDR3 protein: CASSAELAADLPDTQYF
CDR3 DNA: TGTGCCAGCAGCGCTGAGCTAGCGGCGGATCTCCCAGATACGCAGTATTTT

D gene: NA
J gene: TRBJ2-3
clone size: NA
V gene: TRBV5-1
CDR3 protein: CASSPGISDFTSDTQYF
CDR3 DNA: TGCGCCAGCAGCCCTGGGATATCGGACTTTACCTCAGATACGCAGTATTTT

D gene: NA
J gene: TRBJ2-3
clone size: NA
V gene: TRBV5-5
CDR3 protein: CASSLGGVDTQYF
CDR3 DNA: TGTGCCAGCAGCTTGGGCGGAGTAGATACGCAGTATTTT

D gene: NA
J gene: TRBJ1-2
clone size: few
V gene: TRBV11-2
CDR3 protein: CASSLWGPEGYTF
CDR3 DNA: TGTGCCAGCAGCTTATGGGGGCCCGAAGGCTACACCTTC

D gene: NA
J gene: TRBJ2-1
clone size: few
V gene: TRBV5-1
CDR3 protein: CASSLDLPNEQFF
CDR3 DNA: TGCGCCAGCAGCCTGGACTTACCCAATGAGCAGTTCTTC

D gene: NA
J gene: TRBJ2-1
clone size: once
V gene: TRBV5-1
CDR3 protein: CASSRASVFNEQFF
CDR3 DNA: TGCGCCAGCAGCCGGGCTTCTGTCTTCAATGAGCAGTTCTTC

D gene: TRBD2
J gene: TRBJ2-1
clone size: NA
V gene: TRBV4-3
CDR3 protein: CASSQDMLAGDEQFF
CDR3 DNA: TGCGCCAGCAGCCAAGATATGCTAGCGGGGGATGAGCAGTTCTTC

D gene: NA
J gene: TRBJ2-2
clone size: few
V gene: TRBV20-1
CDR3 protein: CSASEPDTGELFF
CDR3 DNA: TGCAGTGCTAGCGAGCCGGACACCGGGGAGCTGTTTTTT

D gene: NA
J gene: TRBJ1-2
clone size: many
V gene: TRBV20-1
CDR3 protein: CSARDPLSGYGYTF
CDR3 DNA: TGCAGTGCTAGAGATCCGTTGAGTGGCTATGGCTACACCTTC

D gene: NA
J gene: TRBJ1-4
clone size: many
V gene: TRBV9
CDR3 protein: CASSLDSSTNEKLFF
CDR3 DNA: TGTGCCAGCAGTCTTGACAGTTCAACTAATGAAAAACTGTTTTTT

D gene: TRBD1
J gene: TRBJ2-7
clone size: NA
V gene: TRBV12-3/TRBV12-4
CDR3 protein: CASSSGQNYEQYF
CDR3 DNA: TGTGCCAGCAGTTCGGGACAGAACTACGAGCAGTACTTC

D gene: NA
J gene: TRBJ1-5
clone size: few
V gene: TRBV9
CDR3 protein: CASSRGDNQPQHF
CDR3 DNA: TGTGCCAGCAGCCGGGGGGACAATCAGCCCCAGCATTTT

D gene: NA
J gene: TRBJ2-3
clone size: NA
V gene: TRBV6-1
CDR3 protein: CASSYQFSTSTDTQYF
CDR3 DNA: TGTGCCAGCAGTTACCAATTCTCGACTAGCACAGATACGCAGTATTTT

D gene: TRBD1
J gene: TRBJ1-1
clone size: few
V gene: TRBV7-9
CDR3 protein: CASQGGDTEAFF
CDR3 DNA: TGTGCCTCCCAGGGGGGGGACACTGAAGCTTTCTTT

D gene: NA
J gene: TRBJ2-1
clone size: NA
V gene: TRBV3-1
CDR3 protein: CASSQVLTGTSYNEQFF
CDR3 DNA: TGTGCCAGCAGCCAAGTCCTGACTGGTACCTCCTACAATGAGCAGTTCTTC

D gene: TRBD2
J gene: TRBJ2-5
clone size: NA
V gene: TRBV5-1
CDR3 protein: CASSRTSGNKETQYF
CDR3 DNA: TGCGCCAGCAGCAGGACTAGCGGGAATAAAGAGACCCAGTACTTC

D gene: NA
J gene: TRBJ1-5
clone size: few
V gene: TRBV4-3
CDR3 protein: CASSQGRGNQPQHF
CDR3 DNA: TGCGCCAGCAGCCAAGGTAGAGGCAATCAGCCCCAGCATTTT

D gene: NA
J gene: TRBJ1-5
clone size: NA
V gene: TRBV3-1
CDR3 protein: CASSVAPGDQPQHF
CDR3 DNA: TGTGCCAGCAGCGTCGCCCCAGGGGATCAGCCCCAGCATTTT

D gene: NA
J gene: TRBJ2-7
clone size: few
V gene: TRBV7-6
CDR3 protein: CASSPQRNTYEQYF
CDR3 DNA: TGTGCCAGCAGCCCACAGCGGAACACCTACGAGCAGTACTTC

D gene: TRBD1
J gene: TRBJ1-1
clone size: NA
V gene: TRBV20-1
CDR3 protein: CSATPGTGDTEAFF
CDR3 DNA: TGCAGTGCTACGCCCGGGACAGGGGATACTGAAGCTTTCTTT

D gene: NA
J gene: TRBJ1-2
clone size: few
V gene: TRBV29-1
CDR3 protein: CSAKESGYTF
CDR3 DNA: TGCAGCGCCAAGGAGAGTGGCTACACCTTC

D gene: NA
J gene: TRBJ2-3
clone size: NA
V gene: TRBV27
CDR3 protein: CASSLAGFDTQYF
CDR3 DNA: TGTGCCAGCAGTCTAGCCGGGTTCGATACGCAGTATTTT

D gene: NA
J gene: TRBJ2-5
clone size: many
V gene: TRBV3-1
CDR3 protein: CASSLRTDSYQETQYF
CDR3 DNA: TGTGCCAGCAGCCTGAGGACGGACTCGTACCAAGAGACCCAGTACTTC